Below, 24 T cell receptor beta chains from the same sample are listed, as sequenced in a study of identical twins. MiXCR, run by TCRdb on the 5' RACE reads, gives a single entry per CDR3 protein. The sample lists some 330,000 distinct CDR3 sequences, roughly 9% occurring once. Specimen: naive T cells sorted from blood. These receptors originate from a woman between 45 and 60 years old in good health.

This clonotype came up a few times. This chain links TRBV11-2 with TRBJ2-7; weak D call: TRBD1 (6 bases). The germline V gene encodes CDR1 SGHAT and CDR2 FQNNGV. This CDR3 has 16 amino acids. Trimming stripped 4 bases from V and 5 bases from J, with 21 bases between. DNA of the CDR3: TGTGCCAGCAGCTCGGGACAACTTCAAGCGTACGACGAGCAGTACTTC. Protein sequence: CASSSGQLQAYDEQYF. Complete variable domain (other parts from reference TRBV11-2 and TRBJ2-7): EAGVAQSPRYKIIEKRQSVAFWCNPISGHATLYWYQQILGQGPKLLIQFQNNGVVDDSQLPKDRFSAERLKGVDSTLKIQPAKLEDSAVYLCASSSGQLQAYDEQYFGPGTRLTVT.

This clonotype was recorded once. The CDR3 DNA is TGTGCCAGCAGCCAAGGGGCTACGCAGTATTTT. Translating it yields CASSQGATQYF. The chain joins TRBV14 to TRBJ2-3; D unresolved. The CDR3 totals 11 residues. The V and J ends lost 1 base and 8 bases respectively, with 4 bases between them. Looked up from germline, CDR1 is SGHDN and CDR2 is FVKESK. The whole variable domain, remainder taken from reference TRBV14 and TRBJ2-3, is EAGVTQFPSHSVIEKGQTVTLRCDPISGHDNLYWYRRVMGKEIKFLLHFVKESKQDESGMPNNRFLAERTGGTYSTLKVQPAELEDSGVYFCASSQGATQYFGPGTRLTVL.

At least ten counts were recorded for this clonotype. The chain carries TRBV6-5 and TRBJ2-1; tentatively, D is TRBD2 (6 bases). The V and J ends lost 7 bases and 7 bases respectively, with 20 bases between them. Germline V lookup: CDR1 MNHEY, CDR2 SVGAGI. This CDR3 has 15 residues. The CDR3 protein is CASTDTGRRGNEQFF. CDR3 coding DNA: TGTGCCAGCACCGATACGGGGAGGAGGGGTAATGAGCAGTTCTTC.

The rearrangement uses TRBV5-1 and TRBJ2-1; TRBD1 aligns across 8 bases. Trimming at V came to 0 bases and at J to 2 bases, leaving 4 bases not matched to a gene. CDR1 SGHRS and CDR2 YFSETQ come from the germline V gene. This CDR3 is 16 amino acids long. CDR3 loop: CASSLAPGGTYNEQFF. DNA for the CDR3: TGCGCCAGCAGCTTGGCCCCAGGGGGCACCTACAATGAGCAGTTCTTC.

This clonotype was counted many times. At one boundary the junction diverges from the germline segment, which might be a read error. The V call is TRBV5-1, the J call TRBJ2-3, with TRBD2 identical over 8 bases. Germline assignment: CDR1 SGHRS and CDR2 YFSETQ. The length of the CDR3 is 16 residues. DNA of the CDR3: TGTGCCAGCAGTTTAGCTCTAGCGGGCGCCACAGATACGCAGTATTTT. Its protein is CASSLALAGATDTQYF.

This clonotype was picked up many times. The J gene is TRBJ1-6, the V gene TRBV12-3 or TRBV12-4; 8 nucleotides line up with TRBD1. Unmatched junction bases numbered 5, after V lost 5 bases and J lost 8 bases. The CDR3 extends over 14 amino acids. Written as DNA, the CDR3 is TGTGCCAGCAGTCGGACAGGGCCTGATTCACCCCTCCACTTT. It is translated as CASSRTGPDSPLHF.

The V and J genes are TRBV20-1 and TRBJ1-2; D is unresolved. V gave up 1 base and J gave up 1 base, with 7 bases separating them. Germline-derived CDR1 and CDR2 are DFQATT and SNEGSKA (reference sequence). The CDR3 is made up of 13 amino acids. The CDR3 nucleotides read TGCAGTGCTAGAGGAGACCGTAACTATGGCTACACCTTC. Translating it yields CSARGDRNYGYTF.

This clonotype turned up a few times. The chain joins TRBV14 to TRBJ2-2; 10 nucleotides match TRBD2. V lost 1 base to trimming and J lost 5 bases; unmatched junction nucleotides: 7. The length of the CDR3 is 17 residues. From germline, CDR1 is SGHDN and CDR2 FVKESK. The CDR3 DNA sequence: TGTGCCAGCAGCCAAGCTTCCGGACTAGCGGTTACCGGGGAGCTGTTTTTT. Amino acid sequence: CASSQASGLAVTGELFF.

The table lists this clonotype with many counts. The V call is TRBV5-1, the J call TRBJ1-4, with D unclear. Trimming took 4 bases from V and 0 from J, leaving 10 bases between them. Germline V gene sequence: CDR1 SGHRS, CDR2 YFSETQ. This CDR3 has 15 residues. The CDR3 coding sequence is TGCGCCAGCAGCCTGACGGGAGCAACTAATGAAAAACTGTTTTTT. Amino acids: CASSLTGATNEKLFF.

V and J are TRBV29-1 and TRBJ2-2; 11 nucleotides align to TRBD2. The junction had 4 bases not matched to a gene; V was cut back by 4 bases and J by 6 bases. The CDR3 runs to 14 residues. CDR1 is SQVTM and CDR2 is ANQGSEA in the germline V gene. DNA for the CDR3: TGCAGCGTTGCCCTAGCGGGAGGTTCCGGGGAGCTGTTTTTT. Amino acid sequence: CSVALAGGSGELFF.

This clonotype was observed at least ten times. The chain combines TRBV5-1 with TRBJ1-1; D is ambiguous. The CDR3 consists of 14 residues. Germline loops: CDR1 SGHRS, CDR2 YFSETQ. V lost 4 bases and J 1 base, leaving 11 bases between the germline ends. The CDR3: CASSHSPGNTEAFF. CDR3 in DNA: TGCGCCAGCAGCCACAGCCCAGGGAACACTGAAGCTTTCTTT.

CDR3 nucleotide sequence: TGCGCCAGCAGCTTGGAGCCGGGGTTGGGCTACACCTTC. Its protein is CASSLEPGLGYTF. The gene calls are TRBV5-1 and TRBJ1-2, with D uncertain. Germline V gene sequence: CDR1 SGHRS, CDR2 YFSETQ. V was cut by 0 bases and J by 8 bases, with 11 bases left in between. The CDR3 is 13 residues long.

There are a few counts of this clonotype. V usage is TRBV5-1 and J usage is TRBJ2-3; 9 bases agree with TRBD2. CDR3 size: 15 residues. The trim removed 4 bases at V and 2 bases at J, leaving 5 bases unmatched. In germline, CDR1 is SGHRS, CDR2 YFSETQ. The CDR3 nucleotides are TGCGCCAGCAGCCTTAGCGGGAGTTTCACAGATACGCAGTATTTT. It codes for CASSLSGSFTDTQYF.

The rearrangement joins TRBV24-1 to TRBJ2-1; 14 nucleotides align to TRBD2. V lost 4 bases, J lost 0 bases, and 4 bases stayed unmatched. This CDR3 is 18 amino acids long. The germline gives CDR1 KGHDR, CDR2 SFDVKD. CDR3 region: CATSDRTSGRSSYNEQFF. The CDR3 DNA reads TGTGCCACCAGTGACCGGACTAGCGGGAGGTCCTCCTACAATGAGCAGTTCTTC.

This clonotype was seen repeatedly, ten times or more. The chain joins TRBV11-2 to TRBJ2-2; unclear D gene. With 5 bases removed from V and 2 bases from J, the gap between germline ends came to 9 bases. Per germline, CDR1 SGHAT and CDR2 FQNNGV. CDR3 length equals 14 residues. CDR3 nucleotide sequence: TGTGCCAGCAGCGCGGAGACTAACACCGGGGAGCTGTTTTTT. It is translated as CASSAETNTGELFF.

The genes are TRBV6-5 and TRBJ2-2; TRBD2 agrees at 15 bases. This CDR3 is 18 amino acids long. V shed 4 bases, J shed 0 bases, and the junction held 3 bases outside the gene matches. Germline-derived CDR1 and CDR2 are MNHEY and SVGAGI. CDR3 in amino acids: CASSLGLAGGPNTGELFF. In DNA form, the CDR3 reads TGTGCCAGCAGTTTGGGACTAGCGGGAGGCCCGAACACCGGGGAGCTGTTTTTT.

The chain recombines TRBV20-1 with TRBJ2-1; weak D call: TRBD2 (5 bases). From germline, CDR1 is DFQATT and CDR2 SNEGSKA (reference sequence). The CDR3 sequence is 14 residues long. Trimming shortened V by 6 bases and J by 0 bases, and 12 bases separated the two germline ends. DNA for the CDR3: TGCAGTGCGGTGCGGGCTTCCTCCTACAATGAGCAGTTCTTC. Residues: CSAVRASSYNEQFF.

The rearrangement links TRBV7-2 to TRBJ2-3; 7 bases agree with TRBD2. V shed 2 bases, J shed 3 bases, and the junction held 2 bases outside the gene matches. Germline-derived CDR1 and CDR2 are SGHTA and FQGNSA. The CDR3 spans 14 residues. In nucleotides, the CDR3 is TGTGCCAGCAGCTTAAGCGGGATGACAGATACGCAGTATTTT. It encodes CASSLSGMTDTQYF. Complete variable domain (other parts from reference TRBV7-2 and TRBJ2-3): GAGVSQSPSNKVTEKGKDVELRCDPISGHTALYWYRQSLGQGLEFLIYFQGNSAPDKSGLPSDRFSAERTGGSVSTLTIQRTQQEDSAVYLCASSLSGMTDTQYFGPGTRLTVL.

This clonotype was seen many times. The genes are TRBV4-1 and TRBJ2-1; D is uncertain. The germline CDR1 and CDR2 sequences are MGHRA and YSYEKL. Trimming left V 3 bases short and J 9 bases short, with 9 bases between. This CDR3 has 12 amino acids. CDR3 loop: CASSQLIGEQFF. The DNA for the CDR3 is TGCGCCAGCAGCCAGCTGATAGGTGAGCAGTTCTTC.

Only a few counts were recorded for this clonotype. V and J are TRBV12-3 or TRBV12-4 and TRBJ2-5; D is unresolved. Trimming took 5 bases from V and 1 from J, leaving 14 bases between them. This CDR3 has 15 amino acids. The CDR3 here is CASSPSPSSQETQYF. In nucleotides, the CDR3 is TGTGCCAGCAGTCCCTCGCCTAGTAGCCAAGAGACCCAGTACTTC.

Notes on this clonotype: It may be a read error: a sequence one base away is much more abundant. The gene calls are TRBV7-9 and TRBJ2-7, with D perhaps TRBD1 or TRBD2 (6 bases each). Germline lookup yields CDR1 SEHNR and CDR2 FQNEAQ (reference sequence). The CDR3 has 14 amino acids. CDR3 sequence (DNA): TGTGCCAGCAGCCTAGGGGGACTCTTCTACGAGCGGTACTTC. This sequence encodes CASSLGGLFYERYF.

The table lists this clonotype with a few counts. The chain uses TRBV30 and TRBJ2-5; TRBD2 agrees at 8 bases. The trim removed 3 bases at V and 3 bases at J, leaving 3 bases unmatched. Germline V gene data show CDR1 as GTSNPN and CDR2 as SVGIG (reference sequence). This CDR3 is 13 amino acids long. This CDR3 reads CAWRLLAEETQYF. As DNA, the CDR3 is TGTGCCTGGAGACTACTAGCGGAAGAGACCCAGTACTTC.

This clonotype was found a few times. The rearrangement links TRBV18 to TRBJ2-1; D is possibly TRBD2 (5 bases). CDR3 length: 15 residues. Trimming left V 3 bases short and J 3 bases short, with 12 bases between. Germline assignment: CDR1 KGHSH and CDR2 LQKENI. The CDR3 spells CASSPVASVYNEQFF. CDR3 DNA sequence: TGTGCCAGCTCACCGGTAGCGAGTGTCTACAATGAGCAGTTCTTC.

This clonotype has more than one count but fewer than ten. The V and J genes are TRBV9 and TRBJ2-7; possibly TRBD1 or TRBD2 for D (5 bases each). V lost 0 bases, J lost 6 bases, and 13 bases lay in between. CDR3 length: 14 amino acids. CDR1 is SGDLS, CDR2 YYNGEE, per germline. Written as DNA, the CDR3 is TGTGCCAGCAGCGTAGAAGAGGGGCTCGGCGAGCAGTACTTC. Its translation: CASSVEEGLGEQYF.